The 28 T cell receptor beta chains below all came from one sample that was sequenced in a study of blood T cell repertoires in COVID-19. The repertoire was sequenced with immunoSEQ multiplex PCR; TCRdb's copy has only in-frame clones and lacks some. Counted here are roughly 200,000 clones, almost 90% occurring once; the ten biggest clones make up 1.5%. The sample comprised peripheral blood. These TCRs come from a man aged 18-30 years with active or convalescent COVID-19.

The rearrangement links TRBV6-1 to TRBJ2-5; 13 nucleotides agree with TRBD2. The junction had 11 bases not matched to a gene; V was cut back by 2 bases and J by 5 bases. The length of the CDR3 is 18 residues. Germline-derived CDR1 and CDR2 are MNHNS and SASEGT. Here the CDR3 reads CASSEQVLAGGPVETQYF. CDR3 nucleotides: TGTGCCAGCAGTGAACAAGTACTAGCGGGAGGGCCAGTCGAGACCCAGTACTTC.

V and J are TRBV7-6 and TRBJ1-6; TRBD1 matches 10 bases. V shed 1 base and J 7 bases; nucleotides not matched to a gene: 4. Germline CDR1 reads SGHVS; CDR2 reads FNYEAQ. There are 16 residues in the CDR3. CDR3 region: CASSLGWDRGNSPLHF. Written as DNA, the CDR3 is TGTGCCAGCAGCTTAGGGTGGGACAGGGGCAATTCACCCCTCCACTTT.

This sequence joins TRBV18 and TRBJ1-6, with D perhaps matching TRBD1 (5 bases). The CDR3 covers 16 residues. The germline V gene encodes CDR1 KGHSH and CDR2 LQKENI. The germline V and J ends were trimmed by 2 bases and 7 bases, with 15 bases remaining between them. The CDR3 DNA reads TGTGCCAGCTCACCAAAAGGGGTCGGATCGAATTCACCCCTCCACTTT. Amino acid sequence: CASSPKGVGSNSPLHF.

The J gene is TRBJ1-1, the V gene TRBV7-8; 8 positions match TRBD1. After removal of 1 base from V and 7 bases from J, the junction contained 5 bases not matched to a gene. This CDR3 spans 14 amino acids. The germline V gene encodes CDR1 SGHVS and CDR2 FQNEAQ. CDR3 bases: TGTGCCAGCAGCTTAGGGGACAGGAAACATGAAGCTTTCTTT. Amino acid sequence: CASSLGDRKHEAFF.

The CDR3, as DNA: TGTGCCAGCAGCTTGGGGGACTTAGGACTAGCGGGCGAGACCCAGTACTTC. Residues: CASSLGDLGLAGETQYF. This chain links TRBV5-4 with TRBJ2-5; TRBD2 agrees at 11 bases. Unmatched junction bases numbered 9, after V lost 0 bases and J lost 5 bases. The CDR3 extends over 17 amino acids. Germline assignment: CDR1 SGHNT and CDR2 YYREEE (reference sequence).

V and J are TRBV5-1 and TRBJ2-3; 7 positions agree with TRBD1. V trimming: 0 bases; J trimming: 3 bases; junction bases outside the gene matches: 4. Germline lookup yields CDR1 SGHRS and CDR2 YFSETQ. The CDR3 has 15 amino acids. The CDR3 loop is CASSLVPDRTDTQYF. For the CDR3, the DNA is TGCGCCAGCAGCTTGGTACCGGACAGGACAGATACGCAGTATTTT.

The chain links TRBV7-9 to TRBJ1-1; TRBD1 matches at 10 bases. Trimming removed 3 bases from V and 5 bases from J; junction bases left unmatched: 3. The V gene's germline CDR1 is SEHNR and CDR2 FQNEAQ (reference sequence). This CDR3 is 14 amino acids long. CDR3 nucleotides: TGTGCCAGCAGCTTGACAGGGGGCAATACTGAAGCTTTCTTT. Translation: CASSLTGGNTEAFF. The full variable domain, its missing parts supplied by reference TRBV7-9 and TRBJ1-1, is DTGVSQNPRHKITKRGQNVTFRCDPISEHNRLYWYRQTLGQGPEFLTYFQNEAQLEKSRLLSDRFSAERPKGSFSTLEIQRTEQGDSAMYLCASSLTGGNTEAFFGQGTRLTVV.

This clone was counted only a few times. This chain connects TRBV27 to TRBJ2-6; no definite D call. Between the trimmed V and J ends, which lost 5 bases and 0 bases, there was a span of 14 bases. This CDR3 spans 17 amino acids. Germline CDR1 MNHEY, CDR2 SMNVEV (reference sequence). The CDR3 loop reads CASSLQTSSSGANVLTF. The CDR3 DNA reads TGTGCCAGCAGTCTACAGACCTCGAGCTCTGGGGCCAACGTCCTGACTTTC.

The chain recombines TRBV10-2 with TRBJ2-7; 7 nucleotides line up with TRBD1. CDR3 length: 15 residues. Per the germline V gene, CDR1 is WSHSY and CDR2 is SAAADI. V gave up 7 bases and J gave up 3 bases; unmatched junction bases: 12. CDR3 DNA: TGCGCCAGCACCCAGAGACAGGGTGAGAACTACGAGCAGTACTTC. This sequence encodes CASTQRQGENYEQYF.

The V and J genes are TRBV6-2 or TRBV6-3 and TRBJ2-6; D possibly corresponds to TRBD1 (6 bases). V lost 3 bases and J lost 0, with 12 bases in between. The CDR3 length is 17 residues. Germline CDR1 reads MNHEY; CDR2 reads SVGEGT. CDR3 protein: CASSYPRGISGANVLTF. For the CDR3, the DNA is TGTGCCAGCAGTTATCCCAGGGGAATCTCTGGGGCCAACGTCCTGACTTTC.

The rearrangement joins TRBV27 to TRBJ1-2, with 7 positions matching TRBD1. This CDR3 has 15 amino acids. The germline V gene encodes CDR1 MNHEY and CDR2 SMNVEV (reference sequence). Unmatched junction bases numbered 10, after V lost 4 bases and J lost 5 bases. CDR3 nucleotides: TGTGCCAGCAGTTCGGGACAGCCTCTTGTTTATGGCTACACCTTC. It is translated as CASSSGQPLVYGYTF.

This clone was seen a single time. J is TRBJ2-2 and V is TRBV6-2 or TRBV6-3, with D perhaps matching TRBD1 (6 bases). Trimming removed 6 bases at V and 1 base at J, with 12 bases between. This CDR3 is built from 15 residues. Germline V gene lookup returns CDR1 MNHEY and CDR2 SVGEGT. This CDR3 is CASSRRDKNTGELFF. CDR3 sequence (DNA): TGTGCCAGCAGCCGCCGGGACAAGAACACCGGGGAGCTGTTTTTT.

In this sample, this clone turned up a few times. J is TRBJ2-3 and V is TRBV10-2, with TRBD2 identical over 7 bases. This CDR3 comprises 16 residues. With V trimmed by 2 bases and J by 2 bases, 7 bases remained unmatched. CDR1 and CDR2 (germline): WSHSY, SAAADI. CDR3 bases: TGCGCCAGCAGTGAGGTCGGGACTACCGACACAGATACGCAGTATTTT. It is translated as CASSEVGTTDTDTQYF.

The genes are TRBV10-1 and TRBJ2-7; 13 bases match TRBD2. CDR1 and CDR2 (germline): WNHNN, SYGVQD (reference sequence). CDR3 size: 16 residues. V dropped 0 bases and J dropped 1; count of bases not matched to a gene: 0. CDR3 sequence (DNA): TGCGCCAGCAGTGAGTCGGGACTAGCGGGATCCTACGAGCAGTACTTC. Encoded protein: CASSESGLAGSYEQYF.

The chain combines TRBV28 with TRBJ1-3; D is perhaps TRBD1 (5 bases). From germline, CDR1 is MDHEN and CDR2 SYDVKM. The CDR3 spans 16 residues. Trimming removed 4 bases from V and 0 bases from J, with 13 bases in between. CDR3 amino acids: CASSSGTSISGNTIYF. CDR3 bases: TGTGCCAGCAGTTCAGGGACTTCCATCTCTGGAAACACCATATATTTT.

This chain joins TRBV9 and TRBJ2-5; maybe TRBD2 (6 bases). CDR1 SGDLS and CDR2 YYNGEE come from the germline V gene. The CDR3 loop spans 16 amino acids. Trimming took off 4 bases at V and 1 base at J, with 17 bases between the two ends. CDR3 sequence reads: CASSSRPGEVQETQYF. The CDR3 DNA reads TGTGCCAGCAGCAGTAGGCCCGGGGAGGTCCAAGAGACCCAGTACTTC.

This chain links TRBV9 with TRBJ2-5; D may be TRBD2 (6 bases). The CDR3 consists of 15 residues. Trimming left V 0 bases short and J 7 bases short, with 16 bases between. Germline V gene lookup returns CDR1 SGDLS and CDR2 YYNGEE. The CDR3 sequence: CASSVVGTDHGTQYF. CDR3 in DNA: TGTGCCAGCAGCGTAGTCGGGACTGACCATGGGACCCAGTACTTC. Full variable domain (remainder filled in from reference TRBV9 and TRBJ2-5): DSGVTQTPKHLITATGQRVTLRCSPRSGDLSVYWYQQSLDQGLQFLIQYYNGEERAKGNILERFSAQQFPDLHSELNLSSLELGDSALYFCASSVVGTDHGTQYFGPGTRLLVL.

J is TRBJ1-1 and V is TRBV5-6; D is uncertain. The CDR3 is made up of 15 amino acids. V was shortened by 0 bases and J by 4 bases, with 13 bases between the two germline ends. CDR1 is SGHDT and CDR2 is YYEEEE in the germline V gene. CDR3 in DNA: TGTGCCAGCAGCTTGGTCGGCCGGGGTACCACTGAAGCTTTCTTT. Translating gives CASSLVGRGTTEAFF.

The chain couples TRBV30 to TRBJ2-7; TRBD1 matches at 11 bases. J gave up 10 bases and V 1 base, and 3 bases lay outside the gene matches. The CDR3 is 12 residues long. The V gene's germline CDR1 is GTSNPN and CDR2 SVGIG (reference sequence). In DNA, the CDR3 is TGTGCCTGGAGTGGGGGGACAGGGGGACAGTACTTC. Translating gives CAWSGGTGGQYF.

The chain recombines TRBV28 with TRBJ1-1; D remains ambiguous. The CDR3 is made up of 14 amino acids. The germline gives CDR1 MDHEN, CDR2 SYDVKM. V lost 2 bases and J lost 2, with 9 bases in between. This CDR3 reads CASSLKTGNTEAFF. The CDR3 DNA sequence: TGTGCCAGCAGTTTAAAGACGGGAAACACTGAAGCTTTCTTT. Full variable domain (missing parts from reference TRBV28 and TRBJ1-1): DVKVTQSSRYLVKRTGEKVFLECVQDMDHENMFWYRQDPGLGLRLIYFSYDVKMKEKGDIPEGYSVSREKKERFSLILESASTNQTSMYLCASSLKTGNTEAFFGQGTRLTVV.

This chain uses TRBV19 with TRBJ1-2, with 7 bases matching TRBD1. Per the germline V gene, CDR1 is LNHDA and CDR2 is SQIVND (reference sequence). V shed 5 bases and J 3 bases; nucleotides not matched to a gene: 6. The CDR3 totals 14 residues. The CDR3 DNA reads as TGTGCCAGTAGTTTGGAGGGGGCTTACTATGGCTACACCTTC. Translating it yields CASSLEGAYYGYTF.

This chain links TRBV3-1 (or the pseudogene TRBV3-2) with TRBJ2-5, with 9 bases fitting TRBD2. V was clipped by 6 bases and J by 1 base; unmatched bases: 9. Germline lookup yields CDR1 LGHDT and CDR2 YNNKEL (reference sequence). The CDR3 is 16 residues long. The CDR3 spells CASREGTSSFQETQYF. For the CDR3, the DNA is TGTGCCAGCAGGGAAGGGACTAGCTCATTCCAAGAGACCCAGTACTTC.

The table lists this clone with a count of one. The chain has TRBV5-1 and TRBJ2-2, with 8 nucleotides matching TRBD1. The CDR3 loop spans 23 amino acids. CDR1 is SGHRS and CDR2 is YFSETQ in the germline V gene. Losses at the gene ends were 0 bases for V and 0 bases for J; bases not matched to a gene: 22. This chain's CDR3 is CASSLARLRDRSKSFANTGELFF. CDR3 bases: TGCGCCAGCAGCTTGGCTCGTCTCCGGGACAGGTCCAAATCTTTCGCGAACACCGGGGAGCTGTTTTTT.

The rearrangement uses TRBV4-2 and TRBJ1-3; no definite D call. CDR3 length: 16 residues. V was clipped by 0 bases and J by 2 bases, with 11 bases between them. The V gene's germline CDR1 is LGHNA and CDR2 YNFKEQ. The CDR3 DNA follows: TGTGCCAGCAGCCAAGAAGGGAGGAACACTGGAAACACCATATATTTT. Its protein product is CASSQEGRNTGNTIYF.

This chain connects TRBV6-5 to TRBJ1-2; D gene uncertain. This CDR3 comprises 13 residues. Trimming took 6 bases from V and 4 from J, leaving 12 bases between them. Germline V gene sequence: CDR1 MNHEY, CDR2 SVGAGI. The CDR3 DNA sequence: TGTGCCAGCAGGCTCTCCGGTGGCTATGGCTACACCTTC. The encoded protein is CASRLSGGYGYTF.

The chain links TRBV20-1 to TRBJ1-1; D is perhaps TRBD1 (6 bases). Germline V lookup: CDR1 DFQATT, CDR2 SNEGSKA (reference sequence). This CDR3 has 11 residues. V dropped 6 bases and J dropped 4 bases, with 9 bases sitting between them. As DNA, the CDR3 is TGCAGTGCAAGGGACATCACTGAAGCTTTCTTT. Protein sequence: CSARDITEAFF.

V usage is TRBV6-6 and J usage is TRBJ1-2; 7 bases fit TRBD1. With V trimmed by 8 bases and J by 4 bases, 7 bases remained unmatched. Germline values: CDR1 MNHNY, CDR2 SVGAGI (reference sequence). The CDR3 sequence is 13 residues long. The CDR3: CASRDRVAYGYTF. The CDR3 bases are TGTGCCAGCCGTGACAGGGTTGCCTATGGCTACACCTTC.

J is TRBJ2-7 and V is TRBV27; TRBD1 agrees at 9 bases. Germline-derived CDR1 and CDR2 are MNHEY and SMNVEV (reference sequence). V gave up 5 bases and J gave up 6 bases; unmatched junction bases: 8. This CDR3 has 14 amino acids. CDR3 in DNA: TGTGCCAGCAGTCCAACAGGGGGCATGGGCGAGCAGTACTTC. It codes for CASSPTGGMGEQYF.